The 5 T cell receptor beta chains reported below all come from one sample, sequenced in a study of glioma-infiltrating T cells after dendritic cell vaccination. Using immunoSEQ multiplex PCR, the repertoire was profiled, and TCRdb retains in-frame clones only, with some absent. The table records about 92,000 clones, approximately 84% of them present only once. The specimen comprised blood, sampled before dendritic cell vaccination. The receptor set was obtained from a human donor with glioblastoma.

The CDR3 nucleotides read TGTGCCAGCAGCCCCGGACAGGGAAGCACTGAAGCTTTCTTT. Translating gives CASSPGQGSTEAFF. The chain is built from TRBV7-9 and TRBJ1-1, with 8 bases aligning to TRBD1. Germline V gives CDR1 SEHNR, CDR2 FQNEAQ (reference sequence). The CDR3 runs 14 residues. With 5 bases clipped from V and 4 bases from J, the junction kept 6 bases outside the gene matches.

This chain joins TRBV28 and TRBJ1-1; the D gene is possibly TRBD1 (6 bases). Trimming shortened V by 7 bases and J by 2 bases, and 14 bases separated the two germline ends. The CDR3 loop spans 14 amino acids. Germline CDR1 is MDHEN and CDR2 is SYDVKM. The CDR3 spells CASTPGGSNTEAFF. CDR3 nucleotide sequence: TGTGCCAGCACCCCTGGGGGCAGCAACACTGAAGCTTTCTTT.

This sequence joins TRBV7-9 and TRBJ1-1; D is unclear. Germline V CDR1 and CDR2: SEHNR, FQNEAQ (reference sequence). The length of the CDR3 is 13 residues. V lost 4 bases and J lost 6, with 12 bases in between. The CDR3 region is CASSSPGMPEAFF. The DNA of the CDR3 is TGTGCCAGCAGCTCCCCAGGCATGCCTGAAGCTTTCTTT.

As for this clone: Additional DNA sequences in this sample encode the identical CDR3. The chain joins TRBV7-2 to TRBJ2-6; TRBD1 agrees at 7 bases. This CDR3 spans 15 amino acids. Per germline, CDR1 SGHTA and CDR2 FQGNSA. The ends lost 4 bases at V and 0 bases at J; junction bases unmatched: 0. DNA of the CDR3: TGTGCCAGCAGCTCAGGGGGCTCTGGGGCCAACGTCCTGACTTTC. It yields the protein CASSSGGSGANVLTF.

The genes are TRBV7-9 and TRBJ2-7, with a weak D call TRBD2 (7 bases). CDR1 SEHNR and CDR2 FQNEAQ come from the germline V gene (reference sequence). Trimming pared 1 base from V and 5 bases from J, leaving 12 bases between. This CDR3 contains 14 residues. The DNA of the CDR3 is TGTGCCAGCAGCTTAGTAGGGGGGGCAGACGAGCAGTACTTC. Its translation: CASSLVGGADEQYF.